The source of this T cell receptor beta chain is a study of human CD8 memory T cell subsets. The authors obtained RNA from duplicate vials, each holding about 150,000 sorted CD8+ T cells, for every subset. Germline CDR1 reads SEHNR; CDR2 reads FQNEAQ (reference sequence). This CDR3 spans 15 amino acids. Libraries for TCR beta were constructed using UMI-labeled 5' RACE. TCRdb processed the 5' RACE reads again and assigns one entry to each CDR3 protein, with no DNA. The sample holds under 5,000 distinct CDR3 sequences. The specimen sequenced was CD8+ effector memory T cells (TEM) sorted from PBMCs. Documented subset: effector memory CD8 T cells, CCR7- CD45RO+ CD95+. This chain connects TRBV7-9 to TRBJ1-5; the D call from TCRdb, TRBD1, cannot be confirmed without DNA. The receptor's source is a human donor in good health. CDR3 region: CASSARGGSNQPQHF.